This T cell receptor (beta chain) comes out of a study of T cell responses to AZD1222 COVID-19 vaccine (dated by TCRdb to the early 2020s). About the full investigation: Because spike-specific TCR depth and breadth did not differ between the two schedules, AZD1222 recipients who got a second dose at roughly 4 weeks were pooled with those who got a second dose at roughly 12 weeks. TCR sequencing covered over 230 trial participants: 200 to 220 given two doses of AZD1222 and around 25 given two doses of MenACWY control vaccine. Enrollment into the trials was organized by age into subgroups of 18-55, 56-69 and 70-plus years, and those subgroups contained approximately 150, 30 and 60 TCR-sequenced participants, respectively.

Summary of the overall study and its limitations: After two AZD1222 doses, both the breadth and the depth of spike-specific TCRs were significantly higher than at day 0 and than in MenACWY recipients. Nearly half of unique spike-specific TCRs reportedly recognized epitopes outside regions mutated in the B.1.351 and B.1.1.7 variants. Vaccine-associated CD4 TCRs spanned the whole spike protein, with dominant responses in regions 160-218 and 743-854. Most participants were white British and females outnumbered males, and the authors suggested that clonal diversity may have been underestimated. Only five or six AZD1222 recipients were SARS-CoV-2 seropositive at baseline, limiting conclusions about previously exposed vaccinees. Because no day 14 peak-response samples were available, the repertoires could be characterized only after the peak T cell response. In the small 56-69-year group, the increase in depth fell short of significance, most likely because of low power.

Including cysteine and phenylalanine, the CDR3 has 13 amino acids. Just the 39-base CDR3 DNA is kept, in frame starting at base 1. V gives up 8 bases and J gives up 0 bases, and the segment between their germline ends measures 11 bases. Reading the germline V gene (reference sequence) gives CDR1 LNHNV and CDR2 YYDKDF. The CDR3 regions of human TCRbeta chains were analyzed by immunosequencing. The study's processing was this. TCRs in the repertoires were matched against a reference library of SARS-CoV-2-specific TCRs that had been generated with the MIRA antigen-specificity platform. Breadth was defined as the fraction of unique TCRs that were SARS-CoV-2-associated. Depth was defined as the fraction of total T cells that were SARS-CoV-2-associated. Each spike-specific TCR was assigned to its reactive spike region and to a CD4 or CD8 class using the MIRA data. Log10-transformed breadth and depth values were compared by one-way ANOVA with Sidak's multiple comparisons tests. TCRdb re-hosts the immuneACCESS table, in-frame sequences only. Its copies lack some clones; in the studies checked, an unresolved V gene accounts for under half of them, and the cause for the rest is not known. The DNA gave D and trimming, while V, J and clone size come from that table. The sample table records 92,000 or so clones; 75% to 90% of these occur just once. The ten largest clones represent approximately 30% of the sample.

Comments on this clone: Its antigen remains undetermined. Base qualities are not recorded, but no much larger clone differs from it by a single base.

The time point label here, explained by the study, means: baseline before first vaccination. Samples from vaccinated people were obtained from the UK trials COV001 and COV002, which included a single-blind randomized controlled phase 2/3 trial of AZD1222 (ChAdOx1 nCoV-19) in healthy adults. Trial participant PBMC samples were collected at day 0 and day 28 after the second dose for TCRbeta chain sequencing. The receptor chain draws on TRBV15 and TRBJ2-7, with a weak D call of TRBD1 (5 bases match). The TCR comes from an adult in good health. Material: peripheral blood, obtained on day 0 of AZD1222 vaccination. The nucleotide sequence reads TGTGCCACCCGCCCGGACAACTCCTACGAGCAGTACTTC. Its coded protein is CATRPDNSYEQYF.